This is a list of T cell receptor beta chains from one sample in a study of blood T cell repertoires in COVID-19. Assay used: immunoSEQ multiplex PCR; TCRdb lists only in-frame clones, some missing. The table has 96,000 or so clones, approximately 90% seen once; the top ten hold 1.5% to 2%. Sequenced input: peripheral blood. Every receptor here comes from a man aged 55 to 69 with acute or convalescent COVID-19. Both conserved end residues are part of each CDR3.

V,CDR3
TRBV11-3,CASSYGTAYEQYF
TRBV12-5,CASGLYPGAYEQYF
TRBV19,CASSIEWRGANYGYTF
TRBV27,CASSSTGGSSYNSPLHF
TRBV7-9,CASSSQGGDRGHGYTF
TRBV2,CASRTSGSSTGELFF
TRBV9,CASSVEPGQGTGYTF
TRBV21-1,CASSLELATWHHQPQYF
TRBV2,CASSVDRNTETFF
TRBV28,CASSLSIYEQYF
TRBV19,CATRGAGELFF
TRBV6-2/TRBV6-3,CASSGDGGDTEAFF
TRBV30,CAWSKVLNYGYTF
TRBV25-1,CAISDSFNEQFF
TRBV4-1,CASSQEGGVGSVTQYF
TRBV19,CASSISLTSEQYF
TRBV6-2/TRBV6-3,CASSFPPGQPYEQYF
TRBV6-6,CASSYQTSAEQFF
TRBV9,CASSVSIGGYNEQFF
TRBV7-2,CASSLEASGVLSSYEQYF
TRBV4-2,CASSPDLENEQFF
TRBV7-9,CASSFALPGLAPSEQTQYF
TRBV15,CASSGTAYNEQFF
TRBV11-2,CASSYDPRGREQYF
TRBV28,CASSSRADRVMNTEAFF
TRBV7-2,CASSLGLAGGGEQYF
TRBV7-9,CASSGIAGGPDTQYF
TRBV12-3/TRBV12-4,CASSLGASGELFF
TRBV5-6,CASRPGTGGVGEQFF
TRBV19,CASQTGGDYGYTF
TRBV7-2,CASGREWETQYF
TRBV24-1,CATSDGTGGYTF
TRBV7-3,CASSLSVAGPYEQYF
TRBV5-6,CASSLVGHSYGEQFF
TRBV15,CATSRERGLTSTGELFF
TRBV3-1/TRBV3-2,CASSQDLEKGLAGVRRAYEQYF
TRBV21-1,CASSKGGRVNTGELFF
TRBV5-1,CASSLMGAGTEAFF
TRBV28,CASSPPAHRGLTSNEQFF
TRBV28,CASRMAGWTSGYEQYF
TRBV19,CASSGGSVYEQYF